This T cell receptor beta chain was recorded in a study of T cell responses to AZD1222 COVID-19 vaccine. Study-level results: Females made up more of the donors, who were largely white British, and clonal diversity may have come out too low. The study found vaccine-associated CD4 TCRs spanning spike, dominant at 160-218 and 743-854.

Germline values: CDR1 SGHRS, CDR2 YFSETQ. The CDR3 runs to 16 residues. The V end was cut by 4 bases, the J end by 1 base, with 17 bases between. The repertoire was sequenced with immunoSEQ multiplex PCR; TCRdb's copy has only in-frame clones and lacks some. This repertoire includes about 140,000 clones. About this clone: No antigen is known for it.

This chain links TRBV5-1 with TRBJ1-2, with D perhaps TRBD1 (6 bases). The receptor's source is an adult in good health. The sequenced sample consisted of peripheral blood. The CDR3 protein is CASSLQGSALNYGYTF. The CDR3 bases are TGCGCCAGCAGCCTCCAGGGGTCGGCCCTTAACTATGGCTACACCTTC.